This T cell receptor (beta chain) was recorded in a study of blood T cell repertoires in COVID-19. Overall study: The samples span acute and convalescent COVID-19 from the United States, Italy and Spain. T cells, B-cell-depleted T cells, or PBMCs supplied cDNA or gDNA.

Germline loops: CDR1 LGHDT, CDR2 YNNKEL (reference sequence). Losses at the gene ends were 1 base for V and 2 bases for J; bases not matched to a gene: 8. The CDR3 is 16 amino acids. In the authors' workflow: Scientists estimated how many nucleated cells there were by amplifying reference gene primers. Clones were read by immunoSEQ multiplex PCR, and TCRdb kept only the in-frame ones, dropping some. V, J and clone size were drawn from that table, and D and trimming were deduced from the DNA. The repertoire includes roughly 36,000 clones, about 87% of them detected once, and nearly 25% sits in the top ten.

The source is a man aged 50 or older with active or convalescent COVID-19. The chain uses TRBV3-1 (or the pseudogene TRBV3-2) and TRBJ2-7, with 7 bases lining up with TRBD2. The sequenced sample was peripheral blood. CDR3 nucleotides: TGTGCCAGCAGCCAAGCAGGTCTAGCGGCACCCTACGAGCAGTACTTC. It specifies CASSQAGLAAPYEQYF.